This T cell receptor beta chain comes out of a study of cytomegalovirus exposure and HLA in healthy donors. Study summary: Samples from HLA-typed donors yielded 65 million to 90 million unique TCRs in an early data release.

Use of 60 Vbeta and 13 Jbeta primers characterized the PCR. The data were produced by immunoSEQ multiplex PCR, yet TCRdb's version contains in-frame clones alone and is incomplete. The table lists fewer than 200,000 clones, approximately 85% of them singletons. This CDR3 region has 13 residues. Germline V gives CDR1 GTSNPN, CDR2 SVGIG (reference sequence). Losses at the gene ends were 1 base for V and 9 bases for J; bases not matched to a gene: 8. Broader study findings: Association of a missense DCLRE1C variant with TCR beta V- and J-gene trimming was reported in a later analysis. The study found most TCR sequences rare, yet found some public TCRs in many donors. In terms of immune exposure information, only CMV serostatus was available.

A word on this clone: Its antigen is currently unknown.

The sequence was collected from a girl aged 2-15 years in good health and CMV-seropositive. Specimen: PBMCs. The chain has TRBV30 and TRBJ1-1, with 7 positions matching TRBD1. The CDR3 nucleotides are TGTGCCTGGAGTGCAGACAGGGTGGTCAAAGCTTTCTTT. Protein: CAWSADRVVKAFF.